Reported below is one T cell receptor (beta chain). The antigen remains unidentified. Profiling relied on immunoSEQ multiplex PCR, and the TCRdb table lists in-frame clones only, not all of them. Among about 40,000 clones, 65% to 90% were seen once, and the ten largest hold roughly 7.3%. This sample is drawn from a study of T cells in localized non-small cell lung cancer. General study points: Compared with tumor, uninvolved adjacent lung displayed greater T cell clonality, ranking highest overall. A median approximately 61 of the top 100 tumor clones appeared in adjacent lung.

Germline CDR1 MDHEN, CDR2 SYDVKM. There are 13 residues in the CDR3. Between the trimmed V and J ends, which lost 7 bases and 5 bases, there was a span of 14 bases. The origin of this receptor is a male donor aged 60 or over with stage II lung adenocarcinoma. The sample consisted of peripheral blood mononuclear cells, taken before any cancer treatment. The chain is built from TRBV28 and TRBJ1-2; D not certain. The CDR3 sequence is CASKVPGWYGYTF. The CDR3, as DNA: TGTGCCAGCAAGGTCCCGGGGTGGTATGGCTACACCTTC.